The TCR beta chain described here comes from a study of shared clonotypes between healthy human individuals. This clone was counted a few times. What it recognizes is unknown. This specimen includes other DNA sequences encoding the same CDR3. Genomic DNA belonging to each subset was distributed in equal measure over several immunoSEQ plates. The sorted-subset replicate PCRs were given approximately 190 ng DNA, which is 30,000 or so T cell genomes. The table came from immunoSEQ multiplex PCR; TCRdb's copy has only in-frame clones and leaves some out. The table has approximately 740,000 clones, roughly 70% seen once. CDR3 length: 14 amino acids. Germline lookup yields CDR1 LNHDA and CDR2 SQIVND (reference sequence). V trimming: 3 bases; J trimming: 1 base; junction bases outside the gene matches: 1. Findings and limits, study-wide: In general, naive subsets displayed greater estimated richness than memory subsets did.

Subsets obtained from CD4+ cells comprised CD45RA+ naive and CD45RA-negative memory cells. The sample consisted of memory CD4+ T cells sorted from blood. Stated subset: CD45RA-negative fraction. The clonotype originates from a woman aged 25 to 39 in good health. The rearrangement uses TRBV19 and TRBJ2-5; 8 nucleotides align to TRBD1. The CDR3 DNA is TGTGCCAGTAGTATCACAGGGGGCCAAGAGACCCAGTACTTC. This translates into CASSITGGQETQYF.